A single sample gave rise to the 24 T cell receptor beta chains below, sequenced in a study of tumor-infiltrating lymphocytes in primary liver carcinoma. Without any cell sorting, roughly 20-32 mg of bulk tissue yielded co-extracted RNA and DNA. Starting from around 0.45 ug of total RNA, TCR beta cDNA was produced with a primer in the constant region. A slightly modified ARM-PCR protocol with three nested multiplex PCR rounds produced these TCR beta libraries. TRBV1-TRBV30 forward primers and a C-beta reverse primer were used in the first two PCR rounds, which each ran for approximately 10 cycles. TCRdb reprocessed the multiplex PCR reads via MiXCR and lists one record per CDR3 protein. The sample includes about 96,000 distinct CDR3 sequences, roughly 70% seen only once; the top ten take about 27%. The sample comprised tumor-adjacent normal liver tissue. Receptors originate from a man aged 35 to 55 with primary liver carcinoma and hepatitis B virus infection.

The CDR3 DNA follows: TGTGCCAGCAGTTACGGGAGGGGACAGGGCTACAATGAGCAGTTCTTC. This codes for CASSYGRGQGYNEQFF. The rearrangement links TRBV11-2 to TRBJ2-1; perhaps TRBD1 as D (9 bases). This CDR3 has 16 amino acids. Trimming stripped 6 bases from V and 3 bases from J, with 18 bases between. From germline, CDR1 is SGHAT and CDR2 FQNNGV.

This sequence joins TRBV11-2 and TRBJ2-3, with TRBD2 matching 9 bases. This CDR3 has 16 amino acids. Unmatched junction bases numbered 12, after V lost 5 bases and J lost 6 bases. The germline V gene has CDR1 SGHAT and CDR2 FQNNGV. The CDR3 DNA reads TGTGCCAGCAGCGCTCCGATTAGCGGGAGTGGGGATACGCAGTATTTT. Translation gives CASSAPISGSGDTQYF.

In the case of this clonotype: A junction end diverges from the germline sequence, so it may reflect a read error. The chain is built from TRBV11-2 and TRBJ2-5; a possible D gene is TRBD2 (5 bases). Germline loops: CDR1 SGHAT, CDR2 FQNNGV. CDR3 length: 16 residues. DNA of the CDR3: TGTGCGAGCAGATCCCGGGATTCGTCCCACCAAGAGACCCAATACTTC. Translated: CASRSRDSSHQETQYF.

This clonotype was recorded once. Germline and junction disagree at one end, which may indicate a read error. The CDR3 region is CTSSLAHGQGEAF. The CDR3 nucleotides are TGTACCAGCAGCTTAGCCCACGGACAGGGGGAAGCCTTC. The V and J genes are TRBV11-2 and TRBJ1-2; the match to TRBD1 covers 10 bases. The CDR3 is made up of 13 amino acids. Germline assignment: CDR1 SGHAT and CDR2 FQNNGV.

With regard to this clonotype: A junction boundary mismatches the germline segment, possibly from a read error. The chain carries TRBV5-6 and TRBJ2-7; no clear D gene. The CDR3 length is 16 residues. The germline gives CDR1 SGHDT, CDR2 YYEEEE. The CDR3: CASSFLDGISSYEQYF. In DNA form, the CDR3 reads TGTGCCAGCAGCTTCCTGGACGGCATCAGCTCCTACGAGCAGTATTTC.

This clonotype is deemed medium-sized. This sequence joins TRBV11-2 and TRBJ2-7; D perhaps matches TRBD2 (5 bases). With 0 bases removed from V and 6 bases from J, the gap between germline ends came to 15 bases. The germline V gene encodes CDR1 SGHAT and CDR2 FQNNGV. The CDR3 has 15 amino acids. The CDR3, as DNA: TGTGCCAGCAGCTTAGATCCTGGTAGCGTCGCCGAGCAGTACTTC. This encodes CASSLDPGSVAEQYF.

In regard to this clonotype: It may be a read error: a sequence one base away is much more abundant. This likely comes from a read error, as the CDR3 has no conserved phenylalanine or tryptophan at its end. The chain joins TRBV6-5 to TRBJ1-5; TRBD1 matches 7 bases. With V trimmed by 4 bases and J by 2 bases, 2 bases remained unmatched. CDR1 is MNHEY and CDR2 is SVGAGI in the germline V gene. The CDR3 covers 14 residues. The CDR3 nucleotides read TGTGCCAGCAGTTCTGGACAGGGCAATCAGCCCCAGCATTAT. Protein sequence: CASSSGQGNQPQHY.

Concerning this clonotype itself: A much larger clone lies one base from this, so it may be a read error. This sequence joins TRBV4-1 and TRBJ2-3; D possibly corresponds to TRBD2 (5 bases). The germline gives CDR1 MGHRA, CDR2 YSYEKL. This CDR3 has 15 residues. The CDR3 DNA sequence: TGCGCCAGCAGCCAAGGTACGGGAAGCAGAGATACGCAGTATTTT. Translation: CASSQGTGSRDTQYF.

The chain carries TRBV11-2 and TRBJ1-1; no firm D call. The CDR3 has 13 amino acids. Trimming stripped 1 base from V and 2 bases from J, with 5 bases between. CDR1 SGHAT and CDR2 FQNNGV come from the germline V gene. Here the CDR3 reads CASSLVGNTEAFF. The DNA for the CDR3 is TGTGCCAGCAGCTTAGTAGGTAACACTGAAGCTTTCTTT.

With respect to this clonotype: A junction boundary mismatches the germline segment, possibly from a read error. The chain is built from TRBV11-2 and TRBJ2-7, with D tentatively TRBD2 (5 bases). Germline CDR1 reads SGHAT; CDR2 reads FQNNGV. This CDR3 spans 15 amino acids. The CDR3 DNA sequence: TGTGTCAGCAGCTTGGCTGCGTCTAGCTCCCACGAGCTGTACTTC. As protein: CVSSLAASSSHELYF.

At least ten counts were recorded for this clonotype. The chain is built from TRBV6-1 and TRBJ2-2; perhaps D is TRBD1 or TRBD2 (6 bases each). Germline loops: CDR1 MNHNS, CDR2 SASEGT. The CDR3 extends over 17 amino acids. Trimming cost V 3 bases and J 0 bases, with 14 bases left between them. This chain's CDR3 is CASSEGGDTSNTGELFF. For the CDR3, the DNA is TGTGCCAGCAGTGAGGGCGGGGACACCTCGAACACCGGGGAGCTGTTTTTT.

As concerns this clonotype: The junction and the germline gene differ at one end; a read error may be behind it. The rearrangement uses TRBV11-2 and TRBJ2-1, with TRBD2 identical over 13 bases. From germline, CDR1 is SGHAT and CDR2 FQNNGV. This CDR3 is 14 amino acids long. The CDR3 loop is CGSKGTSGNNEQSF. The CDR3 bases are TGTGGCAGCAAAGGGACTAGCGGGAACAATGAGCAGTCCTTC.

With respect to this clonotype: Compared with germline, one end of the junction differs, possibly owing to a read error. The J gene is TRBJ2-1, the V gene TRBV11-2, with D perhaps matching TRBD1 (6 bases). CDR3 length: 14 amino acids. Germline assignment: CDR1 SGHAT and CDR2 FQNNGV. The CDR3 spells CASSYRAAYSEQLF. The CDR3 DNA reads TGTGCCAGCAGCTACAGGGCAGCGTACAGTGAGCAGCTCTTC.

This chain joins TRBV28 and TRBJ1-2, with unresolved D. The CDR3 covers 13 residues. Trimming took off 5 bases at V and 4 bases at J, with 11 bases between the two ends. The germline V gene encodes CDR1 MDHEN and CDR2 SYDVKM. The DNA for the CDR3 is TGTGCCAGCAGTACTGGAGAGGGCTATGGCTACACCTTC. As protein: CASSTGEGYGYTF.

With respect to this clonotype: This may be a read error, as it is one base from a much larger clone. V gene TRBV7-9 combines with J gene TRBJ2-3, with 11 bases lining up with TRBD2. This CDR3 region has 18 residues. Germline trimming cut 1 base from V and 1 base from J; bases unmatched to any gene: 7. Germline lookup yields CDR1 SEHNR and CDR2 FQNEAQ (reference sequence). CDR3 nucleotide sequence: TGTGCCAGCAGCTTAGACAGTAGCGGGAGGGCCGGCACAGATACGCAGTATTTT. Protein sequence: CASSLDSSGRAGTDTQYF.

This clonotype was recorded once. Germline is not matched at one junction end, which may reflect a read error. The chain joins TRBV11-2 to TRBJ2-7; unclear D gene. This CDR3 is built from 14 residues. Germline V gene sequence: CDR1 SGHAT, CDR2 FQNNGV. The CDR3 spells CASSLEPGNYEQCF. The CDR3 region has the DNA TGTGCCAGCAGCTTAGAGCCTGGTAACTACGAGCAGTGCTTC.

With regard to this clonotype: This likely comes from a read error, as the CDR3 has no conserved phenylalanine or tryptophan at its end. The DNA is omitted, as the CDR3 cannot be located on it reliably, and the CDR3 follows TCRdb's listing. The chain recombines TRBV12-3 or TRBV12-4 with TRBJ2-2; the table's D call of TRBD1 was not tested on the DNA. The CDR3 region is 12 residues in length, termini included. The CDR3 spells CASSTGAGELLL.

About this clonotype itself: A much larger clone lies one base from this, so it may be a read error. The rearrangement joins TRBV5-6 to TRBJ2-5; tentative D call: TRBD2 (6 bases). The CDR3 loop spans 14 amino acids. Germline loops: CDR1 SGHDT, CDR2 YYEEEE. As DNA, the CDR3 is TGTGCCAGCAGCTTGGCTAGGCGGGAAGAGACCCAGTGCTTC. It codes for CASSLARREETQCF.

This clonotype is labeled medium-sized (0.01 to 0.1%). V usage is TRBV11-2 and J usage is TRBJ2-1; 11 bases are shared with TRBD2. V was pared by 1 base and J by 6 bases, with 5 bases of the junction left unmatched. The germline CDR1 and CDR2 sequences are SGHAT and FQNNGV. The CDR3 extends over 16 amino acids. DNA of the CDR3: TGTGCCAGCAGCTTAGTAGGTGGGACTAGCGGCAATGAGCAGTTCTTC. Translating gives CASSLVGGTSGNEQFF.

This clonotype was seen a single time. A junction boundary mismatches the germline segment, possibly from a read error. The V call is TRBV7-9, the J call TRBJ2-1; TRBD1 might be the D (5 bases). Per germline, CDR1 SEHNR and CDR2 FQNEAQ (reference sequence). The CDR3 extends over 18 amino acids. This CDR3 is CASNLSSGRDVLTDEQLF. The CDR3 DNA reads TGTGCCAGCAACTTAAGCTCTGGCAGGGATGTCCTTACAGATGAGCAGTTATTC.

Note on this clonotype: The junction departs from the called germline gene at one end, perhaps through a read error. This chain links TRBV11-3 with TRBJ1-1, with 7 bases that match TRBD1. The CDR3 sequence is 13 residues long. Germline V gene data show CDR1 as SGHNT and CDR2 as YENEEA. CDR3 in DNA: TGTGCTAGCAGCTTAACAGGGGAGACTGAAGCTTTCTTT. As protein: CASSLTGETEAFF.

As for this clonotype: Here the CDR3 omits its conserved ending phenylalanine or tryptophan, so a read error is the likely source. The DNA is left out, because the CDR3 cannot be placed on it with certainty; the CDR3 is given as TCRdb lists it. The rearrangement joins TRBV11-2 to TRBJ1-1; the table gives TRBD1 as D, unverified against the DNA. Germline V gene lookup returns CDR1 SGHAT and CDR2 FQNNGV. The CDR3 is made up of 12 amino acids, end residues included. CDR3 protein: CASSPDSTETFI.

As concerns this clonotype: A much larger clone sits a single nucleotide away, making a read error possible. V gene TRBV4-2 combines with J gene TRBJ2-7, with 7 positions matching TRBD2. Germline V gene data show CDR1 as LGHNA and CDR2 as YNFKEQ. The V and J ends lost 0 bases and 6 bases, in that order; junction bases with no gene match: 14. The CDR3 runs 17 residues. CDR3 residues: CASSQDKLAEGYCEQYF. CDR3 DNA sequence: TGTGCCAGCAGCCAAGATAAGCTAGCGGAAGGTTATTGCGAGCAGTACTTC.

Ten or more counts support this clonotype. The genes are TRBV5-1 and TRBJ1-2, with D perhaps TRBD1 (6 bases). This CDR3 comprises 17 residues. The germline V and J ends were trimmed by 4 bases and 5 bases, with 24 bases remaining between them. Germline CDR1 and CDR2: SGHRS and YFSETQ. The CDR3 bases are TGCGCCAGCAGCCCCCTTTCGGTGTCGGGGGCCGGTTATGGCTACACCTTC. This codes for CASSPLSVSGAGYGYTF.